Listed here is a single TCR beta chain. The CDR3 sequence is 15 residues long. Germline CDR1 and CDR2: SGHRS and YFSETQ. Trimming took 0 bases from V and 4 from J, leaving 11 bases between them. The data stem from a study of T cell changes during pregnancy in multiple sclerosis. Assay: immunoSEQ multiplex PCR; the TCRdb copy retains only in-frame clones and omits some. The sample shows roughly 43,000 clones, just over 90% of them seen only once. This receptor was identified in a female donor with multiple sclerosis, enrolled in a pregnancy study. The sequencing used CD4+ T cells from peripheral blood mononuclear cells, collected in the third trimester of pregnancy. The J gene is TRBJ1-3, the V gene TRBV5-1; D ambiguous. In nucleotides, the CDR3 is TGCGCCAGCAGCTTGGCCGGTTCTGAGGGAAACACCATATATTTT. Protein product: CASSLAGSEGNTIYF.